This T cell receptor beta chain originates from a study of blood T cells in healthy people across ages. This CDR3 contains 14 residues. Germline lookup yields CDR1 MNHEY and CDR2 SVGEGT. Trimming shortened V by 1 base and J by 2 bases, and 8 bases separated the two germline ends. The authors ran a second PCR of 7 to 11 cycles using a sample-barcoded 5' primer and a J-beta primer mix. TCRdb reanalysed the 5' RACE reads using MiXCR and keeps one entry per CDR3 protein. Altogether 780,000 or so distinct CDR3 sequences are present, approximately 60% being singletons, with the ten largest covering about 26%.

The sequence came from a man in his forties or fifties in good health. This chain uses TRBV6-2 or TRBV6-3 with TRBJ1-2; no definite D call. Sequences were obtained from blood. Here the CDR3 reads CASSYFRGNYGYTF. CDR3 bases: TGTGCCAGCAGTTACTTCCGGGGAAACTATGGCTACACCTTC.